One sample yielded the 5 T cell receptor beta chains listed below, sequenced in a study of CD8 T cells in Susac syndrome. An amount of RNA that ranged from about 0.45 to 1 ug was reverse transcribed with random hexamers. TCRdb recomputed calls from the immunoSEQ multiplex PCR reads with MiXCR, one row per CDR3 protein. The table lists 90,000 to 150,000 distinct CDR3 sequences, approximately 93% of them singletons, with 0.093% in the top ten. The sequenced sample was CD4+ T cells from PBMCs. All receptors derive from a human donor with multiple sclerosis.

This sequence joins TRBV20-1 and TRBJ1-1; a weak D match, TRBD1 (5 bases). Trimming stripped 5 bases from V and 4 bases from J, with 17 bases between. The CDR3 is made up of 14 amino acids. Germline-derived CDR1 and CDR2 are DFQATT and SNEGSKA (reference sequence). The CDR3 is CSAGKMAGVTEAFF. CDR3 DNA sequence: TGCAGTGCTGGGAAGATGGCGGGGGTCACTGAAGCTTTCTTT.

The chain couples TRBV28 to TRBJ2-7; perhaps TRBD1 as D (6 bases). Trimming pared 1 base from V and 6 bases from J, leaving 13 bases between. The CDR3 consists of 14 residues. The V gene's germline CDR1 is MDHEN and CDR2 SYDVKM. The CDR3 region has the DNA TGTGCCAGCAGTTTATTCGCGACAGGCTTCGAGCAGTACTTC. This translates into CASSLFATGFEQYF.

The CDR3 reads CASSPLLRDGWGYTF. The CDR3 DNA reads TGCGCCAGCAGCCCCCTACTGAGGGATGGGTGGGGCTACACCTTC. V and J are TRBV4-1 and TRBJ1-2; D call uncertain. This CDR3 spans 15 amino acids. Per germline, CDR1 MGHRA and CDR2 YSYEKL. Trimming shortened V by 4 bases and J by 8 bases, and 20 bases separated the two germline ends.

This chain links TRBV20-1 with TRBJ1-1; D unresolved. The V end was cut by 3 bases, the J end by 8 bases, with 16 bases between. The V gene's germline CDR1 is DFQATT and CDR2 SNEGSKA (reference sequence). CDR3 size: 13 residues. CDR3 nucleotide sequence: TGCAGTGCTAGCCCCCCGGCCCTCTCCGAAGCTTTCTTT. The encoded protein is CSASPPALSEAFF.

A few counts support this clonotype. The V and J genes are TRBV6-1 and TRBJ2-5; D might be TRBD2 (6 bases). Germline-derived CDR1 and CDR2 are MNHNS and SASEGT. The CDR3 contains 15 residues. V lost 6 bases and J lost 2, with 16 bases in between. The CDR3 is CASRRTGTLQETQYF. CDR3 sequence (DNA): TGTGCCAGCAGGAGGACCGGGACTTTGCAAGAGACCCAGTACTTC.